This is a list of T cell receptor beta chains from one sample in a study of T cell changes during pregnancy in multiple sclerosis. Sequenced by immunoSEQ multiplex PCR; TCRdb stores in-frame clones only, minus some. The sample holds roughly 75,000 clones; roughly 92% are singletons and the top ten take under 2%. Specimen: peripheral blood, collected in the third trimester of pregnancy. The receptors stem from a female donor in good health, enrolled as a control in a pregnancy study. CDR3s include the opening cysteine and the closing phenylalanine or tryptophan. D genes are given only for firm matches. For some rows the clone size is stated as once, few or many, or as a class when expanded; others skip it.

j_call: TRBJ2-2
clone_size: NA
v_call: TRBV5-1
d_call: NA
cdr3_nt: TGCGCCAGCAGGGGGCTCTCAGGGGAGCTGTTTTTT
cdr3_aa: CASRGLSGELFF

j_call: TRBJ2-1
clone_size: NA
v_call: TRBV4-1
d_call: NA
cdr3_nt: TGCGCCAGCAGCCGAGAAACGTCAGCGAGCGAGCAGTTCTTC
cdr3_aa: CASSRETSASEQFF

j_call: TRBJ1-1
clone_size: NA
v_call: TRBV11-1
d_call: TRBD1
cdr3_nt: TGTGCCAGCAGCTCCGTCCAGGGGGCCGTGGATGAAGCTTTCTTT
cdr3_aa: CASSSVQGAVDEAFF

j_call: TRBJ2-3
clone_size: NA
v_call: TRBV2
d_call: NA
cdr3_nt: TGTGCCAGCAGCCTTAAAAGAGGAGGGGGCACAGATACGCAGTATTTT
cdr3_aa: CASSLKRGGGTDTQYF

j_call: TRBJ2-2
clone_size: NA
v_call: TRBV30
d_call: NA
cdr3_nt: TGTGCCGGGGGCCCGGGGGGCGGGGAGCTGTTTTTT
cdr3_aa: CAGGPGGGELFF

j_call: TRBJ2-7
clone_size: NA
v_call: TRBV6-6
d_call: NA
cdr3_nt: TGTGCCAGCAGTTACTCGGTCGGGAACTCCTACGAGCAGTACTTC
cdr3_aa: CASSYSVGNSYEQYF

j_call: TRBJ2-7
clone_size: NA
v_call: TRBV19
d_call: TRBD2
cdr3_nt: TGTGCCAGTAATCCCGGGACTAGCGGGAGATACGAGCAGTACTTC
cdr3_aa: CASNPGTSGRYEQYF

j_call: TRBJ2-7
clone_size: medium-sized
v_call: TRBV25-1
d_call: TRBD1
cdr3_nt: TGTGCCAGCGGAGCAGGACAGGGAGTGGCCTACGAGCAGTACTTC
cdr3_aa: CASGAGQGVAYEQYF

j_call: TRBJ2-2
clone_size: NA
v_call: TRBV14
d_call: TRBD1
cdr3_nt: TGTGCCAGCAGCCTTAGACAGGGACCCGGGGAGCTGTTTTTT
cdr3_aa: CASSLRQGPGELFF

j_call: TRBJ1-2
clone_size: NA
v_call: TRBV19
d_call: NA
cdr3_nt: TGTGCCAGTAGTTTGGAGCCGCTGGGGCTCCTAGGCTACACCTTC
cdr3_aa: CASSLEPLGLLGYTF

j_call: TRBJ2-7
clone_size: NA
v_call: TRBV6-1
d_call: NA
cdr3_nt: TGTGCCACCCTACTAGCTCAGGCCTACGAGCAGTACTTC
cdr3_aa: CATLLAQAYEQYF

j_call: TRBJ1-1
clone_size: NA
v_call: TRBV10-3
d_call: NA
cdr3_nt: TGTGCCATCAGTGTGACAGGGAACACTGAAGCTTTCTTT
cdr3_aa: CAISVTGNTEAFF

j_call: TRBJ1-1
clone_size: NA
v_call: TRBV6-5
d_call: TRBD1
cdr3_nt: TGTGCCAGCAGTAGACAGGGAACGAACACTGAAGCTTTCTTT
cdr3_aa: CASSRQGTNTEAFF

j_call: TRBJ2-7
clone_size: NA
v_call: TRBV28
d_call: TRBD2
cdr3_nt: TGTGCCAGCAGTTTTCCCCGGACTAGCGCAACGCAGTACTTC
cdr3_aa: CASSFPRTSATQYF

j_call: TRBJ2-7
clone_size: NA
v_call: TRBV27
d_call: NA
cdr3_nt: TGTGCCAGCTCCCCCTACCGCGGAGGCTACGAGCAGTACTTC
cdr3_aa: CASSPYRGGYEQYF

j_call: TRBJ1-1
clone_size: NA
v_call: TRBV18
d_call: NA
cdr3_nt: TGTGCCAGCTCACCCGATTGGGGCAGGAACACTGAAGCTTTCTTT
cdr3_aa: CASSPDWGRNTEAFF

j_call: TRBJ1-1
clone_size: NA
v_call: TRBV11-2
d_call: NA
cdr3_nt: TGTGCCAGCAGCTTAGGGGTTCAGGGGTCTGAAGCTTTCTTT
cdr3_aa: CASSLGVQGSEAFF

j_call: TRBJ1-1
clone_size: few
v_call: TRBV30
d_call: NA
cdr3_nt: TGTGCCTGGAGTCCTAGGTTGGAGAGTAGGGCTTTCTTT
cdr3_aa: CAWSPRLESRAFF

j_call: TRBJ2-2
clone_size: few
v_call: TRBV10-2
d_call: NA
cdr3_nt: TGCGCCAGCAGTGAACAGGGCAGCGGGGAGCTGTTTTTT
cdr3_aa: CASSEQGSGELFF

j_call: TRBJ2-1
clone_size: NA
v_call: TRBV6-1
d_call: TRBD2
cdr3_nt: TGTGCCAGCAGTGACGGGACTAGCGGGGCAAATGAGCAGTTCTTC
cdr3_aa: CASSDGTSGANEQFF

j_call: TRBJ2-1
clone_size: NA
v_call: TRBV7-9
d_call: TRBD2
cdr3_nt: TGTGCCAGCAGCTCCGTTCTTCCAGCGGGGTACAATGAGCAGTTCTTC
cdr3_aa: CASSSVLPAGYNEQFF

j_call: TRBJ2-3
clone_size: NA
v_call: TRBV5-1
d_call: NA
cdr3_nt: TGCGCCAGCAGCTTGGGGACTGGAACGCAGTATTTT
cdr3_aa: CASSLGTGTQYF

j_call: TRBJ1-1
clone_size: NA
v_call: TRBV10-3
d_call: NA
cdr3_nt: TGTGCCATCAGCGCTCTACAGTCGAACACTGAAGCTTTCTTT
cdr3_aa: CAISALQSNTEAFF

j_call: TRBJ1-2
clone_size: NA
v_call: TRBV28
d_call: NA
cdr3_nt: TGTGCCAGCAGTTTCCCACTACAGGGTTTAGGCTATGGCTACACCTTC
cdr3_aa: CASSFPLQGLGYGYTF

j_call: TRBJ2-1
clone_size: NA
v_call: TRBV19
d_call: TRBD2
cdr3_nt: TGTGCCAGTGGCGCAGAGGCGGGAGGGCGTCGGCAGTTCTTC
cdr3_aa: CASGAEAGGRRQFF

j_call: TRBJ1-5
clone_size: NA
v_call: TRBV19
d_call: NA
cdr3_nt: TGTGCCAGTAGTACGGGGGGAAGGGGGGCGGATCAGCCCCAGCATTTT
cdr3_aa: CASSTGGRGADQPQHF

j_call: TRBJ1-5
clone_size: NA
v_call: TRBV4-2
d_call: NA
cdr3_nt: TGTGCCAGCAGCCAAGATAATCGGGCAGGGATAGGCAATCAGCCCCAGCATTTT
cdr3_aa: CASSQDNRAGIGNQPQHF

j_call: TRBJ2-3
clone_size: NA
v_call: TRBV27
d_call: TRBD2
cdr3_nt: TGTGCCAGCAGTTTAGGGCGGGAGAGGAGGAGAGATACGCAGTATTTT
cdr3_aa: CASSLGRERRRDTQYF

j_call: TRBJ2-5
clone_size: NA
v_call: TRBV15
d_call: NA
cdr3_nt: TGTGCCACCAGCAGACCCCTAGGGGGCCAAGAGACCCAGTACTTC
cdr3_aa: CATSRPLGGQETQYF

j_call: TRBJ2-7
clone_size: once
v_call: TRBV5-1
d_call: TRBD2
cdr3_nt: TGCGCCAGCAGCTTGGTAGCGGGGGGCTCCTACGAGCAGTACTTC
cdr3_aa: CASSLVAGGSYEQYF

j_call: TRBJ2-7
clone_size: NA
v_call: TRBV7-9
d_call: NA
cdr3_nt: TGTGCCAGCAGCTTAGTGGGAGAGGATTACGAGCAGTACTTC
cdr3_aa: CASSLVGEDYEQYF

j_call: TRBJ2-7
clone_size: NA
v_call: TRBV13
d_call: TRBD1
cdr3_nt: TGTGCCAGCAGCCGAACGGGACAGGGGGCCTACGAGCAGTACTTC
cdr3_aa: CASSRTGQGAYEQYF

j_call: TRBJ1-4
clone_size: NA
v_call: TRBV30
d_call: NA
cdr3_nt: TGTGCCTGGAGTGGCAGTGCAACTAATGAAAAACTGTTTTTT
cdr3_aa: CAWSGSATNEKLFF

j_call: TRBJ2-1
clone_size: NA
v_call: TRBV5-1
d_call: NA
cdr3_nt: TGCGCCAGCAGCACCGGCGAGGGGGTTGAGCAGTTCTTC
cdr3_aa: CASSTGEGVEQFF

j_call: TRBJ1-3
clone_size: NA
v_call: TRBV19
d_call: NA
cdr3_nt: TGTGCCAGTAGACAAGACAGCTCTGGAAACACCATATATTTT
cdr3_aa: CASRQDSSGNTIYF

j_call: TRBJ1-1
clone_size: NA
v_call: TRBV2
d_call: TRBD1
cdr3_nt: TGTGCCAGCAGGGGGGGGGACAGGGGGAACACTGAAGCTTTCTTT
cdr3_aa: CASRGGDRGNTEAFF

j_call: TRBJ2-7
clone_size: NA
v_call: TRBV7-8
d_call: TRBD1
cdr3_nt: TGTGCCAGCAGCGCCCACAGGGGATTGGGCTCCTACGAGCAGTACTTC
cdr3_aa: CASSAHRGLGSYEQYF

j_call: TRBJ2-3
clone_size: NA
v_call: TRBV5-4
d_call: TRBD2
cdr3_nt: TGTGCCAGCAGCTTCGCGGGGGGGCGTGCTAGCACAGATACGCAGTATTTT
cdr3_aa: CASSFAGGRASTDTQYF

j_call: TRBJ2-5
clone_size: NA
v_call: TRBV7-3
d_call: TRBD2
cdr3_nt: TGTGCCAGCCGGGGCCAGAGACTAGCGGCGGTAGAGACCCAGTACTTC
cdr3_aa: CASRGQRLAAVETQYF

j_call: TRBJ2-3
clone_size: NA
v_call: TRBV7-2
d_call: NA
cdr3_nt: TGTGCCAGCAGCCCCCCGTCGTGGAGGGAGTACACAGATACGCAGTATTTT
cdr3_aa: CASSPPSWREYTDTQYF

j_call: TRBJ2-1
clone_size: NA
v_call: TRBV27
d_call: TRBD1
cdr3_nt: TGTGCCAGCAGTTTAATCGGACAGGGGTTAAGGGAGCAGTTCTTC
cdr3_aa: CASSLIGQGLREQFF

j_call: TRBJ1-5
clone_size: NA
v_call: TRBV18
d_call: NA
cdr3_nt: TGTGCCAGCTCCCCACAGTACGGTCAGCCCCAGCATTTT
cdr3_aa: CASSPQYGQPQHF

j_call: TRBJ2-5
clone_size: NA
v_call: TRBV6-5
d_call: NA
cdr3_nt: TGTGCCAGCAGTATACGGGGGCAAGAGACCCAGTACTTC
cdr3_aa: CASSIRGQETQYF

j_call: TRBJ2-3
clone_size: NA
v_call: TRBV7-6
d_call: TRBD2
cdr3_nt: TGTGCCAGCAGTTCACTAGCGGGAGAGGCAGATACGCAGTATTTT
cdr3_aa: CASSSLAGEADTQYF